One sample yielded the 21 T cell receptor beta chains listed below, sequenced in a study of blood T cell repertoires in COVID-19. This table comes from immunoSEQ multiplex PCR, and its TCRdb copy is limited to in-frame clones, with some not included. Here the sample spans roughly 280,000 clones, under 90% being singletons. The sequencing input was PBMCs or T cells enriched from blood (not recorded which). The receptors derive from a woman aged 55-69 years who had recovered from COVID-19.

This sequence joins TRBV29-1 and TRBJ2-7; 8 bases fit TRBD2. The CDR3 is 13 residues long. CDR1 and CDR2 from the germline V gene are SQVTM and ANQGSEA. Trimming at V came to 5 bases and at J to 2 bases, leaving 5 bases not matched to a gene. The CDR3, as DNA: TGCAGCGTTATAGCGGGATCGCCCTACGAGCAGTACTTC. Encoded protein: CSVIAGSPYEQYF.

V gene TRBV5-1 combines with J gene TRBJ2-1, with 9 bases identical to TRBD2. This CDR3 spans 15 amino acids. V was clipped by 0 bases and J by 6 bases; unmatched bases: 4. The germline gives CDR1 SGHRS, CDR2 YFSETQ. The CDR3 sequence: CASSLVGLASNEQFF. The CDR3 nucleotides are TGCGCCAGCAGCTTGGTAGGACTAGCGAGCAATGAGCAGTTCTTC.

V gene TRBV19 combines with J gene TRBJ2-1; perhaps TRBD1 as D (5 bases). This CDR3 is built from 12 residues. V was shortened by 5 bases and J by 8 bases, with 10 bases between the two germline ends. Germline V lookup: CDR1 LNHDA, CDR2 SQIVND (reference sequence). CDR3 coding DNA: TGTGCCAGTAGTGACAGATGGGATGAGCAGTTCTTC. The encoded protein is CASSDRWDEQFF. Filled out from reference TRBV19 and TRBJ2-1, the complete variable domain reads DGGITQSPKYLFRKEGQNVTLSCEQNLNHDAMYWYRQDPGQGLRLIYYSQIVNDFQKGDIAEGYSVSREKKESFPLTVTSAQKNPTAFYLCASSDRWDEQFFGPGTRLTVL.

Only one count was recorded for this clone. This chain uses TRBV19 with TRBJ2-1; 14 nucleotides match TRBD2. The CDR3 is 20 residues long. Trimming took 3 bases from V and 8 from J; bases not matched to a gene: 18. Per the germline V gene, CDR1 is LNHDA and CDR2 is SQIVND (reference sequence). The CDR3 spells CASSIVAPGTSGGFRDEQFF. CDR3 bases: TGTGCCAGTAGTATTGTAGCCCCAGGGACTAGCGGGGGCTTCAGGGATGAGCAGTTCTTC.

This chain connects TRBV27 to TRBJ2-7; the D gene is possibly TRBD1 (5 bases). Germline V CDR1 and CDR2: MNHEY, SMNVEV (reference sequence). There are 13 residues in the CDR3. V was clipped by 3 bases and J by 5 bases, with 11 bases between them. CDR3 amino acids: CASSFIRAHEQYF. CDR3 nucleotide sequence: TGTGCCAGCAGTTTTATCAGGGCCCACGAGCAGTACTTC.

This chain joins TRBV11-3 and TRBJ2-7; D gene ambiguous. Germline V gene data show CDR1 as SGHNT and CDR2 as YENEEA. V lost 4 bases, J lost 0 bases, and 4 bases lay in between. This CDR3 is built from 12 residues. CDR3 DNA sequence: TGTGCCAGCAGCTATTACTCCTACGAGCAGTACTTC. Residues: CASSYYSYEQYF.

In its sample, this clone was seen a few times. This chain joins TRBV7-3 and TRBJ2-1; D is perhaps TRBD2 (6 bases). V shed 0 bases and J shed 0 bases, with 9 bases lying between them. The CDR3 contains 16 residues. Germline CDR1 and CDR2: SGHTA and FQGTGA. CDR3 in amino acids: CASSLTGGNSYNEQFF. The CDR3 region has the DNA TGTGCCAGCAGCTTAACGGGCGGGAACTCCTACAATGAGCAGTTCTTC.

V usage is TRBV9 and J usage is TRBJ2-2, with 14 bases aligning to TRBD2. J lost 4 bases, V lost 4 bases, and 6 bases had no gene match. Per germline, CDR1 SGDLS and CDR2 YYNGEE. The CDR3 loop spans 17 amino acids. The CDR3 is CASSTRLAGGSTGELFF. The CDR3 coding sequence is TGTGCCAGCAGCACTCGACTAGCGGGGGGGTCCACCGGGGAGCTGTTTTTT.

The rearrangement links TRBV3-1 (or the pseudogene TRBV3-2) to TRBJ1-1; TRBD1 might be the D (6 bases). The CDR3 extends over 14 amino acids. Germline CDR1 LGHDT, CDR2 YNNKEL (reference sequence). Trimming took 1 base from V and 10 from J, leaving 16 bases between them. The DNA of the CDR3 is TGTGCCAGCAGCCAAGGGACAGTGAAACCCTCAGCTTTCTTT. This translates into CASSQGTVKPSAFF.

The rearrangement uses TRBV24-1 and TRBJ2-1; a weak D match, TRBD2 (7 bases). Trimming took off 3 bases at V and 4 bases at J, with 18 bases between the two ends. Germline CDR1 and CDR2: KGHDR and SFDVKD. This CDR3 is built from 17 residues. The CDR3, as DNA: TGTGCCACCAGTGATGGCGCGGGGGCGCAGAGATACAATGAGCAGTTCTTC. This translates into CATSDGAGAQRYNEQFF.

This clone was seen only once. CDR3 DNA: TGTGCCACCCGACAGGCGCCGACCACGGGCTACACCTTC. Protein product: CATRQAPTTGYTF. The rearrangement links TRBV6-4 to TRBJ1-2; perhaps TRBD1 as D (6 bases). From germline, CDR1 is MRHNA and CDR2 SNTAGT. V was clipped by 10 bases and J by 8 bases, with 20 bases between them. CDR3 length equals 13 residues.

The chain employs TRBV18 and TRBJ2-5, with D possibly being TRBD2 (7 bases). V was trimmed by 3 bases and J by 5 bases, leaving 16 bases between them. Germline values: CDR1 KGHSH, CDR2 LQKENI. The CDR3 contains 15 residues. This chain's CDR3 is CASSPYNGGPETQYF. CDR3 coding DNA: TGTGCCAGCTCACCTTACAACGGGGGGCCGGAGACCCAGTACTTC.

This clone was recorded once. The rearrangement joins TRBV28 to TRBJ2-4, with 8 bases aligning to TRBD1. The CDR3 runs 11 residues. Germline CDR1 and CDR2: MDHEN and SYDVKM. With V trimmed by 8 bases and J by 8 bases, 2 bases remained unmatched. CDR3 region: CASLQGDIQYF. CDR3 sequence (DNA): TGTGCCAGCTTACAGGGGGACATTCAGTACTTC.

CDR3 region: CASSIGVGGTEAFF. The CDR3 bases are TGTGCCAGTAGTATAGGGGTAGGGGGCACTGAAGCTTTCTTT. V usage is TRBV19 and J usage is TRBJ1-1, with D possibly matching TRBD1 (6 bases). Trimming took off 1 base at V and 4 bases at J, with 10 bases between the two ends. Germline V gives CDR1 LNHDA, CDR2 SQIVND (reference sequence). The CDR3 is made up of 14 amino acids.

The V gene is TRBV7-3, the J gene TRBJ1-6, with D maybe TRBD1 (6 bases). The length of the CDR3 is 13 residues. Germline CDR1 SGHTA, CDR2 FQGTGA. Trimming cost V 4 bases and J 10 bases, with 11 bases left between them. The CDR3: CASSSQGSSPLHF. The CDR3 DNA reads TGTGCCAGCAGCTCCCAGGGGAGCTCACCCCTCCACTTT.

The V gene is TRBV2, the J gene TRBJ1-1; D perhaps matches TRBD1 (6 bases). The CDR3 is 14 residues long. The V end lost 7 bases, the J end lost 1 base, and 13 bases lay between the germline ends. Per the germline V gene, CDR1 is SNHLY and CDR2 is FYNNEI. CDR3 amino acids: CASMWTASNTEAFF. CDR3 sequence (DNA): TGTGCCAGCATGTGGACAGCCTCGAACACTGAAGCTTTCTTT.

The chain employs TRBV28 and TRBJ1-1; D call uncertain. This CDR3 is built from 14 residues. CDR1 and CDR2 from the germline V gene are MDHEN and SYDVKM. V was trimmed by 6 bases and J by 2 bases, leaving 13 bases between them. The CDR3 DNA is TGTGCCAGCAGACGCCGACGGGTTAACACTGAAGCTTTCTTT. This sequence encodes CASRRRRVNTEAFF.

This clone was recorded only once. The chain has TRBV2 and TRBJ1-1; TRBD1 is a possible D gene (5 bases). The CDR3 extends over 13 amino acids. Germline assignment: CDR1 SNHLY and CDR2 FYNNEI. Trimming pared 3 bases from V and 11 bases from J, leaving 16 bases between. The CDR3 DNA is TGTGCCAGCAGTGACCAGGCCCGGGGGACCGCTTTCTTT. Its translation is CASSDQARGTAFF. Full variable domain (rest looked up from reference TRBV2 and TRBJ1-1): EPEVTQTPSHQVTQMGQEVILRCVPISNHLYFYWYRQILGQKVEFLVSFYNNEISEKSEIFDDQFSVERPDGSNFTLKIRSTKLEDSAMYFCASSDQARGTAFFGQGTRLTVV.

J is TRBJ2-3 and V is TRBV13, with unresolved D. Trimming cost V 3 bases and J 0 bases, with 7 bases left between them. Germline V gives CDR1 PRHDT, CDR2 FYEKMQ (reference sequence). This CDR3 region has 14 residues. The CDR3 sequence is CASSFLPSTDTQYF. CDR3 nucleotides: TGTGCCAGCAGCTTCCTTCCTAGCACAGATACGCAGTATTTT.

The J gene is TRBJ1-5, the V gene TRBV19; D remains unclear. Trimming took 6 bases from V and 3 from J, leaving 6 bases between them. Per germline, CDR1 LNHDA and CDR2 SQIVND (reference sequence). The CDR3 loop spans 12 amino acids. The CDR3 nucleotides are TGTGCCAGTAGGGGCTCCAATCAGCCCCAGCATTTT. Residues: CASRGSNQPQHF.

The CDR3: CASSPNTGAPIYGYTF. CDR3 in DNA: TGTGCCAGTAGTCCCAACACAGGGGCGCCCATATATGGCTACACCTTC. The rearrangement uses TRBV19 and TRBJ1-2; TRBD1 agrees at 7 bases. With V trimmed by 5 bases and J by 5 bases, 14 bases remained unmatched. CDR3 length equals 16 residues. The germline CDR1 and CDR2 sequences are LNHDA and SQIVND (reference sequence).